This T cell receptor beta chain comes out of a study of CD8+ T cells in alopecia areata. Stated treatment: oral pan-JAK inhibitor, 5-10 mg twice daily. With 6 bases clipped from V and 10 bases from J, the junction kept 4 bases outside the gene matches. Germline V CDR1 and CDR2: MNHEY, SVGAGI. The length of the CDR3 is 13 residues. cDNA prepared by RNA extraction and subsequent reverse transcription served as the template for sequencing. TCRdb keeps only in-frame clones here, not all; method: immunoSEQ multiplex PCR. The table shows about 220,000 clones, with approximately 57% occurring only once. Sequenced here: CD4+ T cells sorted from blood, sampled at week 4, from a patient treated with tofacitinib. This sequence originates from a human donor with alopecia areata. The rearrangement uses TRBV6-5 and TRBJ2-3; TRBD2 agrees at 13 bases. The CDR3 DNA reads TGTGCCAGCAGCCGCGGACTAGCGGGGGCGCAGTATTTT. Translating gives CASSRGLAGAQYF.